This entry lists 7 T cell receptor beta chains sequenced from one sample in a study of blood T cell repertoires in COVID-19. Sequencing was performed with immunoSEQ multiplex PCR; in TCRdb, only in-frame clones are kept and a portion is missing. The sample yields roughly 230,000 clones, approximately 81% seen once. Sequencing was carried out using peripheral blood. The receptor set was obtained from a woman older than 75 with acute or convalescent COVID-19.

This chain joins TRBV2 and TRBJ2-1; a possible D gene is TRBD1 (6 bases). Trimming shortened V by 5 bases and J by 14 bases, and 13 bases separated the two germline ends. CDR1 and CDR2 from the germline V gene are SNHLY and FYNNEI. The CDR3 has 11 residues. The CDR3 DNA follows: TGTGCCAGCAGTTTGGAAACAGGGAAGTTCTTC. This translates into CASSLETGKFF.

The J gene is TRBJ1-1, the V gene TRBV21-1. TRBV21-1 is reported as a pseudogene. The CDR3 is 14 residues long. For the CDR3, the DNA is TGTGCCAGCAGTAGTATACGTGTAGTCACTGAAGCTTTCTTT. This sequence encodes CASSSIRVVTEAFF.

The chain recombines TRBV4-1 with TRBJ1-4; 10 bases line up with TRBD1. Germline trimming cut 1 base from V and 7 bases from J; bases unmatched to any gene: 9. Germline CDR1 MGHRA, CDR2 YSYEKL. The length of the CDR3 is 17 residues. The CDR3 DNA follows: TGCGCCAGCAGCCAAGGGGGAATGGGACAGGGGAGTGAAAAACTGTTTTTT. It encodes CASSQGGMGQGSEKLFF.

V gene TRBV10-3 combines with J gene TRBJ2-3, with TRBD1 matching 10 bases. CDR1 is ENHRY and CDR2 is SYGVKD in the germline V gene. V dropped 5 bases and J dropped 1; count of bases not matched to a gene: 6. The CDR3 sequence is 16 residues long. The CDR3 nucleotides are TGTGCCATCAGTTTATCCGGGACAGGGGGCACAGATACGCAGTATTTT. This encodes CAISLSGTGGTDTQYF.

CDR3 nucleotides: TGTGCCAGTAGTATAGTTCACAACTCTGGGGCCAACGTCCTGACTTTC. Translating it yields CASSIVHNSGANVLTF. The J gene is TRBJ2-6, the V gene TRBV19, with unresolved D. Trimming cost V 1 base and J 0 bases, with 7 bases left between them. The CDR3 loop spans 16 amino acids. Germline lookup yields CDR1 LNHDA and CDR2 SQIVND (reference sequence).

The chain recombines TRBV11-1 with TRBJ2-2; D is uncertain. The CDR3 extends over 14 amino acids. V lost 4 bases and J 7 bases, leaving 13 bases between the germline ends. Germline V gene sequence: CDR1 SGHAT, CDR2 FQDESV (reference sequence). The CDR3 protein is CASSSRKAVGELFF. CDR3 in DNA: TGTGCCAGCAGCTCGCGTAAAGCCGTCGGGGAGCTGTTTTTT. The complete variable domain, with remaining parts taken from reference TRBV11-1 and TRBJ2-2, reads EAEVAQSPRYKITEKSQAVAFWCDPISGHATLYWYRQILGQGPELLVQFQDESVVDDSQLPKDRFSAERLKGVDSTLKIQPAELGDSAMYLCASSSRKAVGELFFGEGSRLTVL.

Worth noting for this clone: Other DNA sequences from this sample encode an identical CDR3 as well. CDR3 sequence: CSASAYNEQFF. The CDR3 nucleotides are TGCAGTGCTTCGGCCTACAATGAGCAGTTCTTC. The V call is TRBV20-1, the J call TRBJ2-1, with unresolved D. V shed 5 bases and J shed 2 bases, with 4 bases lying between them. Germline V gene lookup returns CDR1 DFQATT and CDR2 SNEGSKA (reference sequence). The CDR3 sequence is 11 residues long.